This TCR beta chain emerged from a study of cytomegalovirus exposure and HLA in healthy donors. The PCR had 60 Vbeta and 13 Jbeta primers. Generated by immunoSEQ multiplex PCR, the TCRdb table keeps only in-frame clones and is missing some. The sample consists of about 170,000 clones, about four fifths of them appearing once. Regarding the study as a whole: For most TCR sequences rarity was the rule, although some public TCRs occurred in many donors.

This clone has ten or more counts. Its antigen is undetermined. V was pared by 0 bases and J by 4 bases, with 13 bases between. The CDR3 consists of 16 residues. Per the germline V gene, CDR1 is LGHNA and CDR2 is YSLEER. Sequencing was carried out using PBMCs. The receptor was derived from a male donor in good health and CMV-seronegative. The rearrangement uses TRBV4-3 and TRBJ2-1, with TRBD2 as a possible D gene (5 bases). CDR3 bases: TGCGCCAGCAGCCAAGATGTCGGAGGCGGGTACAATGAGCAGTTCTTC. This codes for CASSQDVGGGYNEQFF.